This T cell receptor beta chain was observed in a study of cytomegalovirus exposure and HLA in healthy donors. Overall study context: The study's early data release held about 85 million unique TCRs from HLA-typed donors.

Details on this clone: Its antigen is unknown.

Study results and caveats: Reported performance of the classifier showed diagnosis of cytomegalovirus status with high specificity and sensitivity.

Primers for the PCR totalled 60 Vbeta and 13 Jbeta. The data were produced by immunoSEQ multiplex PCR, yet TCRdb's version contains in-frame clones alone and is incomplete. The table shows 270,000 or so clones, with roughly 91% occurring only once. The clonotype originates from a girl between 2 and 10 years old in good health and CMV-seronegative. The specimen was PBMCs.

The CDR3 reads CASSQGLAGEGDTQYF. The CDR3 DNA sequence: TGCGCCAGCAGCCAAGGACTAGCGGGAGAAGGAGATACGCAGTATTTT. V and J are TRBV4-1 and TRBJ2-3, with 12 positions matching TRBD2. Germline-derived CDR1 and CDR2 are MGHRA and YSYEKL. The V gene end was trimmed by 1 base and the J gene end by 5 bases; junction bases not matched to a gene: 4. This CDR3 region has 16 residues.